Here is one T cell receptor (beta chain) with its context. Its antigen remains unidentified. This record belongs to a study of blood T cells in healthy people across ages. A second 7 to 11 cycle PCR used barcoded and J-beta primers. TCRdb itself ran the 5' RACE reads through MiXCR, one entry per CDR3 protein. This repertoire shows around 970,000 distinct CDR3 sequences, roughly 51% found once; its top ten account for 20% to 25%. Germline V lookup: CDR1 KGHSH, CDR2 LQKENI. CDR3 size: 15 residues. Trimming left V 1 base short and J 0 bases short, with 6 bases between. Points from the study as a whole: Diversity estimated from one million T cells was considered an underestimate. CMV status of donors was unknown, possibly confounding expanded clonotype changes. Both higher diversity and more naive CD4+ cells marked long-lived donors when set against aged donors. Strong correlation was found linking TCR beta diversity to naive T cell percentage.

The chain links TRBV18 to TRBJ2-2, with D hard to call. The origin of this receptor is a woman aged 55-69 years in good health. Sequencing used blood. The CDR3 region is CASSPQNTNTGELFF. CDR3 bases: TGTGCCAGCTCACCACAGAATACGAACACCGGGGAGCTGTTTTTT.